This record looks at one T cell receptor beta chain sequence and its context. What it recognizes is unknown. It was CD45RO-negative cells, positively selected for CCR7, that made up naive CD8 cells, with terminally differentiated effector memory CD45RA+ cells excluded. Donors comprised only Caucasian adults living in Nashville, Tennessee. The repertoire was sequenced with immunoSEQ multiplex PCR; TCRdb's copy has only in-frame clones and lacks some. The sample holds just over 2,000,000 clones, about 95% seen once. The data are from a study of shared clonotypes between healthy human individuals. Study results and limitations: Clonotype sharing among the donors was expected to vary with sequencing depth. The authors sampled blood alone, and tissue repertoires likely differ.

This CDR3 comprises 11 residues. CDR1 is LNHDA and CDR2 is SQIVND in the germline V gene (reference sequence). Trimming removed 9 bases from V and 10 bases from J, with 15 bases in between. Sequenced material: naive CD8+ T cells sorted from blood. The chain combines TRBV19 with TRBJ1-2; the D gene is possibly TRBD1 (5 bases). This receptor was taken from a man aged 18 to 29 in good health. In DNA, the CDR3 is TGTGCCAGCGAAGACAGCAGAACCTACACCTTC. Translated: CASEDSRTYTF.